Detailed here is one T cell receptor beta chain. It has no known antigen specificity. No base quality information exists; no much larger clone differs at one position. Using the deep immunoSEQ assay, multiplex PCR amplified TCR CDR3 regions from genomic DNA. Extracted genomic DNA from each cell subset was spread evenly across all wells of several immunoSEQ 96-well plates, with each plate serving as a replicate. Each replicate PCR for sorted subsets received approximately 220 ng genomic DNA, equal to roughly 30,000 T cell genomes. The purified libraries were quantified using a Qubit 3.0 fluorometer, sized with a Bioanalyzer 2100, and then quantified again using the KAPA Library Quantification kit. A separate single-read 150-cycle Illumina NextSeq 550 flow cell was used to sequence each immunoSEQ 96-well plate. From the authors' description of their analysis: Because only junctional sequences without quality scores were contained in the immunoSEQ output, filtering matching that applied to full-length reads could not be performed. To assign V/J genes and CDR3, sequences were annotated using PyIR, a Python wrapper for IgBLAST v1.9, with IMGT germline references. Reads were removed for weak V/J assignments (E-value above 1e-6), missing CDR3, stop codons, out-of-frame junctions, or ambiguous translated residues. A V3J clonotype was defined by an identical inferred V gene, J gene, and CDR3 amino acid sequence. The percentage overlap between two repertoires was calculated by dividing the number of shared unique clonotypes by the size of the smaller repertoire. Repertoire richness was assessed with RTK rarefaction, the Chao1 estimator, and Recon v2.1 estimates of unobserved clonotypes. OLGA was used to compute generation probabilities for all TCRbeta clonotypes that the gDNA method yielded from several donors. TCRdb carries this immuneACCESS record with in-frame sequences only. Its versions omit some clonotypes, under half of them owing to an unresolved V gene in the studies checked, with the rest unexplained. That table furnishes V, J and clone size, whereas the DNA furnished D and trimming. The sample table lists approximately 1.9 million clones, about 93% of them with a count of one. The ten largest clones represent about 1.7% of the sample.

These data belong to a study of shared clonotypes between healthy human individuals (dated by TCRdb to 2019 to 2021). About the full investigation: Three men and two women, aged 18 to 49 years, made up the cohort. For each donor, three plates each were used for CD4 naive and CD4 memory, two plates were used for CD8 naive, and one plate was used for CD8 memory. Blood TCR repertoires of 5 or 6 healthy adults were deeply sequenced to estimate repertoire size and the extent of clonotype sharing between individuals. Leukapheresis yielded between about 0.85 and 9.5 billion PBMCs per donor. Different laboratories and diverse techniques were used to prepare libraries and sequence TCR repertoires, to increase sequencing depth and limit assay-specific biases. Results and caveats for the whole study, not just this receptor: The genetic and exposure-history diversity represented was limited by the small number of donors. Even with the large sequencing depth, rarefaction of the sorted-subset datasets indicated that sequencing was incomplete. Naive subsets generally had larger estimated clonotype richness than memory subsets did. Based on pairwise subsampling, the degree of clonotype sharing among donors was expected to be affected by sequencing depth. Sampling was restricted to blood, and TCR repertoires in tissues likely differ from the TCR repertoires found in blood. When a few donors were compared, the shared fraction of clonotypes was around 5% for naive CD4, 3.5% to 4% for naive CD8, about 2.5% for memory CD4, and roughly 0.43% for memory CD8. Compared with non-shared clonotypes, the clonotypes found in all four sorted-subset donors had higher generation probabilities.

CD8 naive samples were CD45RO-negative cells positively selected for CCR7, giving a CD45RA+CCR7+ population that excluded TemRA cells. The donors were healthy, HIV-negative adults with no recently reported acute infections or vaccinations. Only Caucasian adults living in Nashville, Tennessee, USA were represented among the donors. Blood was obtained by leukapheresis, after which PBMCs were separated by Ficoll-Histopaque density gradient centrifugation and cryopreserved in liquid nitrogen vapor phase. Analytical flow cytometry was used to check the purity and quantity of each magnetically sorted T cell population. Genomic DNA was isolated from every sorted fraction and measured by UV absorbance on a Nanodrop 2000c. The sequenced sample consisted of naive CD8+ T cells from PBMCs. This specimen's cell subset or site label, interpreted: CD45RA+CCR7+. This receptor was obtained from a man between 18 and 29 years old in good health. Some clones in this sample may be carry-over from other donors' samples.

The DNA reads TGTGCCAGCAGTTCGGGACAGATAATGAACACTGAAGCTTTCTTT. It codes for CASSSGQIMNTEAFF. This receptor chain uses TRBV6-6 and TRBJ1-1; 7 middle bases align to TRBD1. The CDR1 and CDR2 encoded by the germline V gene (reference sequence) are MNHNY and SVGAGI. Clipping removes 4 bases from V and 0 bases from J, with 5 as the unmatched junction base count. From the cysteine through the phenylalanine, the CDR3 covers 15 amino acids. The entry retains the CDR3 DNA only, 45 bases that are in frame from base 1.